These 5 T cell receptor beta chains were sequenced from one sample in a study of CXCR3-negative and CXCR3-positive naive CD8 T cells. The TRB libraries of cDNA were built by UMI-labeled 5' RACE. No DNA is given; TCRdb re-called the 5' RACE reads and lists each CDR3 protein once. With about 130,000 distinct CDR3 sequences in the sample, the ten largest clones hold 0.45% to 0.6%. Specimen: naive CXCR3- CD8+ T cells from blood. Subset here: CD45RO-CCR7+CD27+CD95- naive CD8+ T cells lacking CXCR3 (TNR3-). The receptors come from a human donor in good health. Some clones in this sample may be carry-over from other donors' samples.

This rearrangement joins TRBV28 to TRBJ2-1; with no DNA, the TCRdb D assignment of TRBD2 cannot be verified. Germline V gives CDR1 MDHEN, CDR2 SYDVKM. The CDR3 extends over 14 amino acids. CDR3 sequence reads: CATKIADPYNEQFF.

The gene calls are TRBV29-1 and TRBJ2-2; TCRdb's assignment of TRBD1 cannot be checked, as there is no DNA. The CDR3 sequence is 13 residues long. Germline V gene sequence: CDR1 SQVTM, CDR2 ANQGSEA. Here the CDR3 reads CSVSGGNTGELFF.

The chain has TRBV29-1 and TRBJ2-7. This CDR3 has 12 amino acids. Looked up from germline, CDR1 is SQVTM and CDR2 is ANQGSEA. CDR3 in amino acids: CSVEAGPYEQYF.

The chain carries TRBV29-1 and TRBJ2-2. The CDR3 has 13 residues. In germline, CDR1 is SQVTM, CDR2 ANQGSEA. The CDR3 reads CSVDEVGSGELFF.

The CDR3: CATWDRVRNTIYF. The chain recombines TRBV10-2 with TRBJ1-3; as DNA is missing, the TRBD1 call by TCRdb cannot be tested. Germline CDR1 is WSHSY and CDR2 is SAAADI. This CDR3 spans 13 amino acids.